The rows below give T cell receptor beta chains drawn from one sample of a study of Ad26.COV2.S vaccination and SARS-CoV-2 variants. The table came from immunoSEQ multiplex PCR; TCRdb's copy has only in-frame clones and leaves some out. The profile shows about 390,000 clones, 92% of them singletons. The sequencing used peripheral blood, collected in a trial of Ad26.COV2.S vaccine versus placebo. The receptor source for this set is a person aged 18-60 years who received the Ad26.COV2.S COVID-19 vaccine or a placebo. Both conserved end residues are part of each CDR3. Fields, in order: clone size, J gene, D gene, V gene, CDR3 length, CDR3 protein, CDR3 DNA. D genes are given only for firm matches. Size values are once, few and many counts, or a class for expanded clones, and some rows have none.

>NA|TRBJ1-1|NA|TRBV7-8|16
CASSLAGTRANTEAFF
TGTGCCAGCAGCTTAGCTGGTACCAGGGCGAACACTGAAGCTTTCTTT
>NA|TRBJ2-3|NA|TRBV5-1|13
CASSFRGTDTQYF
TGCGCCAGCAGCTTTAGGGGGACAGATACGCAGTATTTT
>NA|TRBJ2-4|TRBD1|TRBV28|14
CASSYQDRVSIQYF
TGTGCCAGCAGTTACCAGGACAGGGTTAGCATTCAGTACTTC
>NA|TRBJ1-2|NA|TRBV2|15
CASSESDLGVYGYTF
TGTGCCAGCAGTGAGAGCGACTTAGGGGTCTATGGCTACACCTTC
>few|TRBJ2-2|NA|TRBV7-6|16
CASSSSRDTNTGELFF
TGTGCCAGCAGCTCTAGCAGGGACACTAACACCGGGGAGCTGTTTTTT
>NA|TRBJ2-2|TRBD2|TRBV5-4|16
CASSWEAGGFGGELFF
TGTGCCAGCAGCTGGGAAGCGGGGGGGTTCGGCGGGGAGCTGTTTTTT
>NA|TRBJ2-7|NA|TRBV21-1|14
CASSNGGSPYEQYF
TGTGCCAGCAGCAACGGGGGGAGTCCCTACGAGCAGTACTTC
>NA|TRBJ2-1|TRBD1|TRBV5-5|17
CASKDRGLGTGTNEQFF
TGTGCCAGCAAAGATAGAGGGTTGGGGACAGGGACCAATGAGCAGTTCTTC
>NA|TRBJ2-5|NA|TRBV9|11
CASSDAGTQYF
TGTGCCAGCAGCGACGCGGGGACCCAGTACTTC
>few|TRBJ1-6|NA|TRBV27|17
CASSLSANLQHNSPLHF
TGTGCCAGCAGTTTATCGGCTAACCTCCAGCATAATTCACCCCTCCACTTT
>NA|TRBJ2-2|NA|TRBV5-1|12
CASSRVFGELFF
TGCGCCAGCAGCAGGGTTTTCGGGGAGCTGTTTTTT
>few|TRBJ1-1|TRBD1|TRBV4-1|15
CASSQGQGAGAEAFF
TGCGCCAGCAGCCAAGGACAGGGGGCGGGGGCTGAAGCTTTCTTT
>NA|TRBJ2-6|NA|TRBV4-3|16
CASSQDGVSGANVLTF
TGCGCCAGCAGCCAAGATGGAGTATCTGGGGCCAACGTCCTGACTTTC
>NA|TRBJ2-3|TRBD1|TRBV15|14
CATSSSTGTDTQYF
TGTGCCACCAGCTCCTCGACAGGGACAGATACGCAGTATTTT
>NA|TRBJ1-3|TRBD1|TRBV19|15
CASNRDRIDGNTIYF
TGTGCCAGTAACCGGGACAGGATTGATGGAAACACCATATATTTT